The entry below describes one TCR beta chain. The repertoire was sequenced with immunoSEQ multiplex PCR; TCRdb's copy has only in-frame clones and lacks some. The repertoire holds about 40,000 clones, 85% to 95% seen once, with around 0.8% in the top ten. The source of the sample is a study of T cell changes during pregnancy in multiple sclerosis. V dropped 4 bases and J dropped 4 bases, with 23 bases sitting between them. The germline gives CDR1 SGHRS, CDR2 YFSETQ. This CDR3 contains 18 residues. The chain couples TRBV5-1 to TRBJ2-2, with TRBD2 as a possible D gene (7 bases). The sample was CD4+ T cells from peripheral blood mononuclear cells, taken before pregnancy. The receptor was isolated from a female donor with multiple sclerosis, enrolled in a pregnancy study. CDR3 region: CASSRGGRASRGTGELFF. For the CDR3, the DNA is TGCGCCAGCAGCCGAGGGGGGAGGGCCTCCAGGGGCACCGGGGAGCTGTTTTTT. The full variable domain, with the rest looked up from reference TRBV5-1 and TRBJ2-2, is KAGVTQTPRYLIKTRGQQVTLSCSPISGHRSVSWYQQTPGQGLQFLFEYFSETQRNKGNFPGRFSGRQFSNSRSEMNVSTLELGDSALYLCASSRGGRASRGTGELFFGEGSRLTVL.